This T cell receptor (beta chain) comes out of a study of blood T cell repertoires in COVID-19. This clone was seen a few times. The germline CDR1 and CDR2 sequences are MNHEY and SMNVEV (reference sequence). V lost 2 bases, J lost 3 bases, and 9 bases stayed unmatched. This CDR3 comprises 16 residues. In the original processing: For nucleated cells, counts were estimated from reference gene primer amplification. Measured with immunoSEQ multiplex PCR; TCRdb has only the in-frame clones, and not every one. The D gene and trimming were derived from the DNA, and the V and J assignments and clone size from that table. This sample yields approximately 200,000 clones, of which 80% to 85% are seen a single time; about 11% belongs to the top ten.

The rearrangement links TRBV27 to TRBJ2-7, with TRBD1 identical over 8 bases. Sequencing was done on a sample of peripheral blood. The TCR sequence derives from a woman older than 75 with COVID-19, enrolled during active disease. In DNA, the CDR3 is TGTGCCAGCAGTTTAATAGGACAGGGTATGAACTACGAGCAGTACTTC. It translates to CASSLIGQGMNYEQYF.